This T cell receptor (beta chain) was observed in a study of CXCR3-negative and CXCR3-positive naive CD8 T cells. For the study at large: Per-library TRB read counts averaged about 1.5 +/- 0.3 million, adding up to approximately 130 million in total. Study-wide findings and caveats: CXCR3-expressing naive cells carried TRB CDR3s more hydrophobic than those of CXCR3-negative naive cells. TRBV-TRBJ usage was similar across naive CXCR3 subsets but distinct in memory cells. Memory CD8+ cells showed much lower diversity, while both naive subsets were comparably high.

The method, 5' RACE with UMI labels, was used to prepare the TRB cDNA libraries. With the 5' RACE reads reprocessed, TCRdb shows one record per CDR3 protein and no DNA. The table lists more than 70,000 distinct CDR3 sequences, with approximately 0.62% in the top ten. The naive CD8+ gate required CD45RO-CCR7+CD27+CD95- phenotype. On this clonotype itself: The target antigen is unknown.

The TCR comes from a human donor in good health. Some clones in this sample may be carry-over from other donors' samples. What was sequenced was naive CXCR3+ CD8+ T cells from blood. Documented subset: CD45RO-CCR7+CD27+CD95- naive CD8+ T cells expressing CXCR3 (TNR3+).

The CDR3 is CASGQGNEAFF. The chain uses TRBV2 and TRBJ1-1; TCRdb's D call, TRBD1, is unchecked because there is no DNA. The CDR3 has 11 residues. Germline loops: CDR1 SNHLY, CDR2 FYNNEI.